Following are 28 T cell receptor beta chains from one sample sequenced in a study of CD8 T cells in ankylosing spondylitis. TCRdb passed the 5' RACE reads through MiXCR, listing each CDR3 protein once. The sample yields approximately 350,000 distinct CDR3 sequences, about 14% seen once. The sample taken for sequencing was blood, either unsorted or a sorted T cell fraction (not recorded which). The receptors shown here come from a male donor with ankylosing spondylitis or in good health (not recorded which).

The V gene is TRBV28, the J gene TRBJ2-1; 12 nucleotides agree with TRBD2. After removal of 5 bases from V and 0 bases from J, the junction contained 11 bases not matched to a gene. Germline V gene lookup returns CDR1 MDHEN and CDR2 SYDVKM. CDR3 length: 19 amino acids. This chain's CDR3 is CASSTEGLAGYSSYNEQFF. The CDR3 DNA follows: TGTGCCAGCAGTACAGAGGGACTAGCGGGTTATAGCTCCTACAATGAGCAGTTCTTC.

This clonotype has more than one count but fewer than ten. CDR3 DNA: TGCGCCAGCAGCCTCGAGCGGGGGGCGGGAACTGAAGCTTTCTTT. It specifies CASSLERGAGTEAFF. The rearrangement joins TRBV5-1 to TRBJ1-1; a weak D match, TRBD1 (6 bases). V was shortened by 4 bases and J by 5 bases, with 18 bases between the two germline ends. CDR1 is SGHRS, CDR2 YFSETQ, per germline. The CDR3 extends over 15 amino acids. The variable domain in full, completed from reference TRBV5-1 and TRBJ1-1, reads KAGVTQTPRYLIKTRGQQVTLSCSPISGHRSVSWYQQTPGQGLQFLFEYFSETQRNKGNFPGRFSGRQFSNSRSEMNVSTLELGDSALYLCASSLERGAGTEAFFGQGTRLTVV.

The chain carries TRBV5-1 and TRBJ2-2; 10 bases line up with TRBD2. The CDR3 loop spans 14 amino acids. Germline lookup yields CDR1 SGHRS and CDR2 YFSETQ. Germline trimming cut 6 bases from V and 2 bases from J; bases unmatched to any gene: 1. CDR3 sequence (DNA): TGCGCCAGCACTAGCGGGGGAAACACCGGGGAGCTGTTTTTT. It yields the protein CASTSGGNTGELFF.

A few counts support this clonotype. The chain carries TRBV5-1 and TRBJ2-4; D may be TRBD1 or TRBD2 (5 bases each). V gave up 4 bases and J gave up 7 bases, with 6 bases separating them. The CDR3 runs to 11 residues. Germline lookup yields CDR1 SGHRS and CDR2 YFSETQ. In DNA form, the CDR3 reads TGCGCCAGCAGCGGGGACAACATTCAGTACTTC. This sequence encodes CASSGDNIQYF.

This clonotype occurred a few times. The chain carries TRBV14 and TRBJ1-5; D might be TRBD1 (6 bases). V gave up 4 bases and J gave up 0 bases, with 16 bases separating them. Germline lookup yields CDR1 SGHDN and CDR2 FVKESK. CDR3 length equals 17 residues. The CDR3 here is CASSLNGQRLSNQPQHF. CDR3 DNA: TGTGCCAGCAGCCTGAACGGACAGAGACTTAGCAATCAGCCCCAGCATTTT.

This clonotype occurred a few times. This rearrangement joins TRBV5-1 to TRBJ1-4; possible D gene TRBD1, 6 bases. The germline V gene encodes CDR1 SGHRS and CDR2 YFSETQ. V was trimmed by 5 bases and J by 5 bases, leaving 10 bases between them. The CDR3 covers 13 residues. CDR3 protein: CASRLDRNEKLFF. CDR3 coding DNA: TGCGCCAGCAGACTCGACAGGAATGAAAAACTGTTTTTT.

This clonotype was counted only a few times. The genes are TRBV29-1 and TRBJ2-6; D not resolved. CDR3 length equals 13 residues. CDR1 and CDR2 (germline): SQVTM, ANQGSEA. CDR3 coding DNA: TGCGAGGCAGCCTCTGGGGGGGCCAACGTCCTGACTTTC. Amino acids: CEAASGGANVLTF.

V is TRBV5-1 and J is TRBJ2-2; D unresolved. The CDR3 totals 14 residues. Deletions cut 2 bases from V and 8 bases from J, with 13 bases between. Germline CDR1 SGHRS, CDR2 YFSETQ. Here the CDR3 reads CASSFPQPPGELFF. The CDR3 nucleotides read TGCGCCAGCAGCTTTCCGCAGCCCCCAGGGGAGCTGTTTTTT. Together with reference TRBV5-1 and TRBJ2-2, the CDR3 gives the full variable domain: KAGVTQTPRYLIKTRGQQVTLSCSPISGHRSVSWYQQTPGQGLQFLFEYFSETQRNKGNFPGRFSGRQFSNSRSEMNVSTLELGDSALYLCASSFPQPPGELFFGEGSRLTVL.

This clonotype was seen more than once but under ten times. The V and J genes are TRBV7-9 and TRBJ2-1; 13 bases map to TRBD2. CDR1 and CDR2 from the germline V gene are SEHNR and FQNEAQ (reference sequence). CDR3 length: 14 residues. Trimming at V came to 4 bases and at J to 9 bases, leaving 3 bases not matched to a gene. The CDR3 bases are TGTGCCAGCAGCTCTGGGACTAGCGGGACTGAGCAGTTCTTC. Protein: CASSSGTSGTEQFF.

V is TRBV12-3 or TRBV12-4 and J is TRBJ1-5; D is uncertain. The ends were cut back, 3 bases at V and 0 bases at J, with 9 bases in the middle. The CDR3 contains 15 residues. CDR3 nucleotides: TGTGCCAGCAGTTTGGAGGACCCTAGCAATCAGCCCCAGCATTTT. It encodes CASSLEDPSNQPQHF.

This clonotype was picked up many times. This sequence joins TRBV12-3 or TRBV12-4 and TRBJ1-1; 9 positions agree with TRBD1. V lost 6 bases and J lost 8; bases outside the gene matches: 13. The CDR3 loop spans 15 amino acids. Written as DNA, the CDR3 is TGTGCCAGCAGCCGCGCGGGACAGGGTGGTAACGAAGCTTTCTTT. Translation: CASSRAGQGGNEAFF.

This clonotype turned up a few times. This chain links TRBV5-6 with TRBJ2-4, with TRBD1 as a possible D gene (6 bases). The length of the CDR3 is 13 residues. V was clipped by 1 base and J by 10 bases, with 12 bases between them. Germline CDR1 reads SGHDT; CDR2 reads YYEEEE. The CDR3 DNA reads TGTGCCAGCAGCTTGTCGACAGGCAATATTCAGTACTTC. It encodes CASSLSTGNIQYF.

This clonotype has a handful of counts. This chain connects TRBV10-3 to TRBJ1-2; 11 nucleotides line up with TRBD1. CDR3 length equals 18 residues. Germline values: CDR1 ENHRY, CDR2 SYGVKD. V shed 3 bases, J shed 4 bases, and the junction held 13 bases outside the gene matches. The CDR3 DNA reads TGTGCCATCAGTGATTTCGTGGGACAGGGGGAGGGGATCTATGGCTACACCTTC. Translation gives CAISDFVGQGEGIYGYTF.

This sequence joins TRBV20-1 and TRBJ2-1, with D tentatively TRBD2 (6 bases). V was pared by 6 bases and J by 6 bases, with 18 bases between. CDR3 length: 14 residues. The V gene's germline CDR1 is DFQATT and CDR2 SNEGSKA (reference sequence). Here the CDR3 reads CSAIPNGSVNEQFF. The CDR3 DNA reads TGCAGTGCGATACCTAACGGGAGTGTCAATGAGCAGTTCTTC.

This clonotype came up a few times. V usage is TRBV20-1 and J usage is TRBJ2-7; no definite D call. CDR1 is DFQATT, CDR2 SNEGSKA, per germline (reference sequence). The length of the CDR3 is 12 residues. V gave up 0 bases and J gave up 0 bases, with 3 bases separating them. CDR3 residues: CSARENSYEQYF. DNA of the CDR3: TGCAGTGCTAGAGAGAACTCCTACGAGCAGTACTTC.

This clonotype was counted only a few times. The genes are TRBV29-1 and TRBJ1-2; TRBD1 might be the D (6 bases). Trimming left V 7 bases short and J 5 bases short, with 14 bases between. CDR1 SQVTM and CDR2 ANQGSEA come from the germline V gene. The CDR3 is made up of 12 amino acids. The CDR3 region is CSAGTGTYGYTF. The CDR3 nucleotides are TGCAGCGCCGGGACCGGGACATATGGCTACACCTTC.

This clonotype was observed a few times. This chain links TRBV5-1 with TRBJ2-3; TRBD2 agrees at 7 bases. Germline V gene data show CDR1 as SGHRS and CDR2 as YFSETQ. V shed 4 bases and J 2 bases; nucleotides not matched to a gene: 4. The CDR3 runs to 14 residues. In nucleotides, the CDR3 is TGCGCCAGCAGCGGGGGGGACTTCACAGATACGCAGTATTTT. Protein: CASSGGDFTDTQYF. Full variable domain (remainder filled in from reference TRBV5-1 and TRBJ2-3): KAGVTQTPRYLIKTRGQQVTLSCSPISGHRSVSWYQQTPGQGLQFLFEYFSETQRNKGNFPGRFSGRQFSNSRSEMNVSTLELGDSALYLCASSGGDFTDTQYFGPGTRLTVL.

The V gene is TRBV11-1, the J gene TRBJ1-1; the D gene is possibly TRBD1 (6 bases). There are 16 residues in the CDR3. V dropped 5 bases and J dropped 2 bases, with 18 bases sitting between them. CDR1 and CDR2 from the germline V gene are SGHAT and FQDESV (reference sequence). Here the CDR3 reads CASSPTTGLLNTEAFF. The CDR3 region has the DNA TGTGCCAGCAGCCCTACGACAGGCTTACTTAACACTGAAGCTTTCTTT.

This chain links TRBV4-1 with TRBJ2-4; D might be TRBD1 or TRBD2, each matching 5 bases. Looked up from germline, CDR1 is MGHRA and CDR2 is YSYEKL. There are 17 residues in the CDR3. Trimming removed 0 bases at V and 3 bases at J, with 15 bases between. Here the CDR3 DNA reads TGCGCCAGCAGCCAAGATAAAACGACTGGGGGCAAAAACATTCAGTACTTC. As protein: CASSQDKTTGGKNIQYF.

This chain links TRBV5-1 with TRBJ2-7; D is unresolved. V was shortened by 0 bases and J by 1 base, with 8 bases between the two germline ends. CDR3 length: 14 residues. The germline V gene has CDR1 SGHRS and CDR2 YFSETQ. In DNA, the CDR3 is TGCGCCAGCAGCTTGGAGGCTTCTTCCTACGAGCAGTACTTC. It codes for CASSLEASSYEQYF.

The chain combines TRBV15 with TRBJ2-7; TRBD2 matches 9 bases. The germline gives CDR1 LNHNV, CDR2 YYDKDF (reference sequence). CDR3 length: 15 amino acids. The V and J ends lost 0 bases and 2 bases, in that order; junction bases with no gene match: 2. The CDR3 reads CATSREAGGTYEQYF. The CDR3 DNA reads TGTGCCACCAGCAGAGAAGCGGGGGGAACCTACGAGCAGTACTTC.

The rearrangement joins TRBV3-1 to TRBJ2-5, with 7 nucleotides matching TRBD2. The CDR3 is made up of 15 amino acids. J gave up 2 bases and V 1 base, and 4 bases lay outside the gene matches. Germline V gives CDR1 LGHDT, CDR2 YNNKEL (reference sequence). For the CDR3, the DNA is TGTGCCAGCAGCCAAGGTTTCGGGGGGCAAGAGACCCAGTACTTC. This codes for CASSQGFGGQETQYF.

This chain connects TRBV12-3 or TRBV12-4 to TRBJ1-1; D call uncertain. The CDR3 runs to 13 residues. Trimming stripped 5 bases from V and 3 bases from J, with 10 bases between. The CDR3 here is CASSLYKDTEAFF. CDR3 in DNA: TGTGCCAGCAGTCTATACAAGGACACTGAAGCTTTCTTT.

This clonotype was observed a few times. The chain employs TRBV6-1 and TRBJ1-5, with D unclear. Germline V gene data show CDR1 as MNHNS and CDR2 as SASEGT. The CDR3 sequence is 14 residues long. V lost 7 bases to trimming and J lost 4 bases, with 14 bases between them. As DNA, the CDR3 is TGTGCCAGCACCCAAGGTGGAGGGAATCAGCCCCAGCATTTT. The encoded protein is CASTQGGGNQPQHF.

This clonotype occurred a few times. The rearrangement joins TRBV12-3 or TRBV12-4 to TRBJ2-5; 9 nucleotides agree with TRBD1. The CDR3 length is 14 residues. Germline trimming cut 6 bases from V and 5 bases from J; bases unmatched to any gene: 7. CDR3 sequence: CASSTGGRKETQYF. Here the CDR3 DNA reads TGTGCCAGCAGCACAGGGGGCAGGAAGGAGACCCAGTACTTC.

The chain has TRBV6-2 or TRBV6-3 and TRBJ2-5, with 7 bases that match TRBD2. CDR1 and CDR2 (germline): MNHEY, SVGEGT. After removal of 6 bases from V and 4 bases from J, the junction contained 8 bases not matched to a gene. This CDR3 is 14 amino acids long. The CDR3 DNA sequence: TGTGCCAGCAGCCTCGGGACTAACATAGAGACCCAGTACTTC. Its protein product is CASSLGTNIETQYF.

In its sample, this clonotype was seen many times. This chain connects TRBV7-9 to TRBJ2-1, with a weak D call TRBD1 (6 bases). The CDR3 is made up of 14 amino acids. Germline V lookup: CDR1 SEHNR, CDR2 FQNEAQ (reference sequence). The germline V and J ends were trimmed by 5 bases and 6 bases, with 14 bases remaining between them. CDR3 region: CASSRQAESNEQFF. The CDR3 DNA sequence: TGTGCCAGCAGCAGACAGGCAGAATCCAATGAGCAGTTCTTC.

This clonotype was counted only a few times. The chain uses TRBV6-6 and TRBJ1-3, with no clear D. Between the trimmed V and J ends, which lost 7 bases and 4 bases, there was a span of 2 bases. CDR3 size: 10 residues. Germline CDR1 and CDR2: MNHNY and SVGAGI (reference sequence). The CDR3: CASKGNTIYF. For the CDR3, the DNA is TGTGCCAGCAAGGGAAACACCATATATTTT.